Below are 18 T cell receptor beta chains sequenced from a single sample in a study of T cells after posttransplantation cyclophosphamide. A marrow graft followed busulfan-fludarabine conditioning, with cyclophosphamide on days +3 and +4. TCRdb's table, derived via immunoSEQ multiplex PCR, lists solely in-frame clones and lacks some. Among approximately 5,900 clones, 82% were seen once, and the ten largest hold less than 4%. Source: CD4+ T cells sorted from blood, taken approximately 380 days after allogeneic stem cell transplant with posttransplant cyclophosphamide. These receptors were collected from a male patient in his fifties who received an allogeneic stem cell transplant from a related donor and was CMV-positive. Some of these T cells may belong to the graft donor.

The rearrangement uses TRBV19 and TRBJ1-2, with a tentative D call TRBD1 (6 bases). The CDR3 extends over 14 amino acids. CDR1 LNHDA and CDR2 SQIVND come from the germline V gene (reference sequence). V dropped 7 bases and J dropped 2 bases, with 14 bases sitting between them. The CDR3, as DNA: TGTGCCAGTATCTCCAGGGGCGCGAACTATGGCTACACCTTC. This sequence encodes CASISRGANYGYTF.

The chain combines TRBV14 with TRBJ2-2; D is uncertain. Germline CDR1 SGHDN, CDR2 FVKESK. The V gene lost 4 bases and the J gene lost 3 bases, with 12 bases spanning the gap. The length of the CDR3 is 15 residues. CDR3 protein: CASSRLGPDTGELFF. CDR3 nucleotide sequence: TGTGCCAGCAGCCGACTCGGCCCGGACACCGGGGAGCTGTTTTTT. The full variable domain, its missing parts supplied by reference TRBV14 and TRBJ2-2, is EAGVTQFPSHSVIEKGQTVTLRCDPISGHDNLYWYRRVMGKEIKFLLHFVKESKQDESGMPNNRFLAERTGGTYSTLKVQPAELEDSGVYFCASSRLGPDTGELFFGEGSRLTVL.

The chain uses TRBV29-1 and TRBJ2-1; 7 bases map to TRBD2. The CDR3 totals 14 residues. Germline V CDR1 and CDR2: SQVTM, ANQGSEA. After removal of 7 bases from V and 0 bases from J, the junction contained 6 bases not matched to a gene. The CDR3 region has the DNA TGCAGCGGCCTGACTAGCCCCTCCTACAATGAGCAGTTCTTC. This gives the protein CSGLTSPSYNEQFF.

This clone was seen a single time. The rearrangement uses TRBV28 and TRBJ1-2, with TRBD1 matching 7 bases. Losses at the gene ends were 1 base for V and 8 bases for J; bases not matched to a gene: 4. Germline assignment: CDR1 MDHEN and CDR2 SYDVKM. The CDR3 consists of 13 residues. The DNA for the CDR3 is TGTGCCAGCAGTTTATCTGCAGGGGGAGGCTACACCTTC. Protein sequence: CASSLSAGGGYTF.

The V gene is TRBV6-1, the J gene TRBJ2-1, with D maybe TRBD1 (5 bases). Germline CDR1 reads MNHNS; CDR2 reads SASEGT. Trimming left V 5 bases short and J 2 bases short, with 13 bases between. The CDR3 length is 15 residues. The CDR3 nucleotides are TGTGCCAGCAGTTCAGGGTCCGGGCCCTACAATGAGCAGTTCTTC. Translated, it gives CASSSGSGPYNEQFF.

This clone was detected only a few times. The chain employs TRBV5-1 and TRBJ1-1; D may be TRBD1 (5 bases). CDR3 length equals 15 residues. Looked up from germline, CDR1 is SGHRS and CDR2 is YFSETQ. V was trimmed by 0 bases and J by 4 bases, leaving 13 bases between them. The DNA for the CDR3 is TGCGCCAGCAGCTTGGCCTTGGGGCGCGGCACTGAAGCTTTCTTT. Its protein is CASSLALGRGTEAFF.

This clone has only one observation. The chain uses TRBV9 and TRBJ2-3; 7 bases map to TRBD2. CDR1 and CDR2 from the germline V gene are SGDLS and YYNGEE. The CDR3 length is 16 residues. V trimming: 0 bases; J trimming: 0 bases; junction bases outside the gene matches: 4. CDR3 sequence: CASSVATSASTDTQYF. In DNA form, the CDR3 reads TGTGCCAGCAGCGTAGCTACTAGCGCGAGCACAGATACGCAGTATTTT.

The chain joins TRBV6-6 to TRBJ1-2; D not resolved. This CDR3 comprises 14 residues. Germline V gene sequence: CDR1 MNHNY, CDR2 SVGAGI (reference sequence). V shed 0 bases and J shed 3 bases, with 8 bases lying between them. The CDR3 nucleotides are TGTGCCAGCAGTTACTCGAAGCTAGACTATGGCTACACCTTC. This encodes CASSYSKLDYGYTF.

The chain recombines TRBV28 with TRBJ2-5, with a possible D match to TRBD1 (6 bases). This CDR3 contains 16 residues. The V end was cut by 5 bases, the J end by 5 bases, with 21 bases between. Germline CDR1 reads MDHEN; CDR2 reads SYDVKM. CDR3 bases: TGTGCCAGCAGTCCCCGGCAGCAGGGGATGGGGGAGACCCAGTACTTC. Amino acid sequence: CASSPRQQGMGETQYF.

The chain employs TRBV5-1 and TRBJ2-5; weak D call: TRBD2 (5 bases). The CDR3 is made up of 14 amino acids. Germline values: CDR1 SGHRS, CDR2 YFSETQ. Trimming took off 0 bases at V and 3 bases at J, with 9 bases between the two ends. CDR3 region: CASSLGRREETQYF. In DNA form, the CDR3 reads TGCGCCAGCAGCTTGGGGAGGAGAGAAGAGACCCAGTACTTC.

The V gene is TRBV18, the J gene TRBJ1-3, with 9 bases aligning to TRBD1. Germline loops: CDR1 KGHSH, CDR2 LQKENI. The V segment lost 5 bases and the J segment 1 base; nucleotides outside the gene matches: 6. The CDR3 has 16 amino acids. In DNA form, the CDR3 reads TGTGCCAGCTCATCACAGGGGGCAGCGTCTGGAAACACCATATATTTT. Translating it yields CASSSQGAASGNTIYF.

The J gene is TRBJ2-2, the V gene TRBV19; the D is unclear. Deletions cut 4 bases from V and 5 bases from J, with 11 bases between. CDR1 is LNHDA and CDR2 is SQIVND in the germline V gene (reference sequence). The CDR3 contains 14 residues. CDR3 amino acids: CASSTFADTGELFF. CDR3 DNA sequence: TGTGCCAGTAGTACGTTCGCGGATACCGGGGAGCTGTTTTTT. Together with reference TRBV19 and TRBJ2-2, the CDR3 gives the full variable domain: DGGITQSPKYLFRKEGQNVTLSCEQNLNHDAMYWYRQDPGQGLRLIYYSQIVNDFQKGDIAEGYSVSREKKESFPLTVTSAQKNPTAFYLCASSTFADTGELFFGEGSRLTVL.

CDR3 residues: CSAKFGSQYF. CDR3 DNA sequence: TGCAGTGCTAAGTTTGGCTCTCAGTACTTC. This chain joins TRBV20-1 and TRBJ2-4; D is unclear. Trimming left V 4 bases short and J 12 bases short, with 10 bases between. The V gene's germline CDR1 is DFQATT and CDR2 SNEGSKA (reference sequence). This CDR3 contains 10 residues.

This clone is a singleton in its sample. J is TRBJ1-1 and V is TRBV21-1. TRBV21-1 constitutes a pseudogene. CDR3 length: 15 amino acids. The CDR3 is CASSARRRRNTEAFF. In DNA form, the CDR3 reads TGTGCCAGCAGCGCAAGACGGCGGCGAAACACTGAAGCTTTCTTT.

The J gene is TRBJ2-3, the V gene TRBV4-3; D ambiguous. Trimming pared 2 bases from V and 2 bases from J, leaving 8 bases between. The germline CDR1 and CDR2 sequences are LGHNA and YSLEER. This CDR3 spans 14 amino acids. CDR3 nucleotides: TGCGCCAGCAGCCAAAGTGCGGCCACAGATACGCAGTATTTT. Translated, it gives CASSQSAATDTQYF.

The CDR3 nucleotides are TGTGCCAGCAGCTTGGATGGACAGGTGAACAAGGGGGAGCAGTACTTC. Its protein product is CASSLDGQVNKGEQYF. The rearrangement uses TRBV5-5 and TRBJ2-7, with 7 nucleotides matching TRBD1. The germline CDR1 and CDR2 sequences are SGHKS and YYEKEE (reference sequence). V dropped 0 bases and J dropped 7; count of bases not matched to a gene: 13. The CDR3 spans 16 residues.

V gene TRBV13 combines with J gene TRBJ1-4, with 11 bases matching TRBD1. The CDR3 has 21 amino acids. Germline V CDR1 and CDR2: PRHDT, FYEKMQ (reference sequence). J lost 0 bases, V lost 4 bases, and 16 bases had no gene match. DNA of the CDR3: TGTGCCAGCAGCTGGATTTCCGGGACAGGGGGGTTATCGGCAACTAATGAAAAACTGTTTTTT. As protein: CASSWISGTGGLSATNEKLFF.

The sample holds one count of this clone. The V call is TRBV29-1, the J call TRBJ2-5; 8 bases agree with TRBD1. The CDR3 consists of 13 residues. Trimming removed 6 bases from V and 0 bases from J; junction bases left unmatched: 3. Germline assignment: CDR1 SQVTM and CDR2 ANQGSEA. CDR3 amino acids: CSVHRGDQETQYF. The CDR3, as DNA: TGCAGCGTCCACAGGGGGGACCAAGAGACCCAGTACTTC.